This is a list of T cell receptor beta chains from one sample in a study of T cells in narcolepsy. Sequenced by immunoSEQ multiplex PCR; TCRdb stores in-frame clones only, minus some. The top ten hold approximately 40% of the sample, which has about 15,000 clones, around 86% seen once. Sequenced input: memory (CD45RA-) CD4+ T cells from blood. The receptors derive from a human donor in good health. Both conserved end residues are part of each CDR3. Each record gives: clone size, D gene, V gene, J gene, CDR3 DNA, CDR3 protein. D genes are given only for firm matches. Clone sizes are given selectively: once, few, many, or a class where the clone is expanded.

NA	NA	TRBV30	TRBJ2-1	TGTGCCTGGAACCGTTGGCAGGGGTCCTACAATGAGCAGTTCTTC	CAWNRWQGSYNEQFF
NA	TRBD1	TRBV7-6	TRBJ2-3	TGTGCCAGCAGCCGAGGGACAGCCACTAGCACAGATACGCAGTATTTT	CASSRGTATSTDTQYF
NA	NA	TRBV5-1	TRBJ1-1	TGCGCCAGCAGGCCCTCGGTGGGGGGAAACACTGAAGCTTTCTTT	CASRPSVGGNTEAFF
NA	NA	TRBV30	TRBJ1-2	TGTGCCTGGAGTGGTCAGCACTATGGCTACACCTTC	CAWSGQHYGYTF
NA	NA	TRBV20-1	TRBJ2-5	TGCAGTGCTGGGTTCCAGGAGACCCAGTACTTC	CSAGFQETQYF
NA	TRBD2	TRBV5-3	TRBJ2-7	TGTGCCAGAAGCTCCCGGACTAGCGGGACCTACGAGCAGTACTTC	CARSSRTSGTYEQYF
NA	NA	TRBV6-5	TRBJ2-2	TGTGCCAGCAGTTACTCGGGTCCAACCGGGGAGCTGTTTTTT	CASSYSGPTGELFF
NA	NA	TRBV19	TRBJ1-2	TGTGCCAGTAATCGGACGCCATCCGGCTACACCTTC	CASNRTPSGYTF
few	TRBD1	TRBV30	TRBJ1-1	TGTGCCTGGAGTATTAGGACAGGGGTCACTGAAGCTTTCTTT	CAWSIRTGVTEAFF
NA	NA	TRBV6-5	TRBJ1-5	TGTGCCAGCAGTTACACGCAGAACAATCAGCCCCAGCATTTT	CASSYTQNNQPQHF
NA	NA	TRBV6-1	TRBJ1-1	TGTGCCAGCAGTCCCCAGGCCAGGGGCGAAGCTTTCTTT	CASSPQARGEAFF
NA	TRBD1	TRBV6-1	TRBJ2-7	TGTGCCAGCAGACGGGACAGTGGGTCCTACGAGCAGTACTTC	CASRRDSGSYEQYF
NA	NA	TRBV7-9	TRBJ1-4	TGTGCCAGCAGCTTAGGGGGCTCAGTAGAAAAACTGCTTTTT	CASSLGGSVEKLLF
NA	TRBD1	TRBV6-1	TRBJ1-1	TGTGCCAGCAGAACTAGGGGGCGAGCGGCTTTCTTT	CASRTRGRAAFF
NA	NA	TRBV7-3	TRBJ1-6	TGTGCCAGCAGCTTAGTAGGCTCCTATAATTCACCCCTCCACTTT	CASSLVGSYNSPLHF
NA	TRBD1	TRBV15	TRBJ1-5	TGTGCCACCAGCAGAGCCATACGCTTAGGGGGCCAGGAGCAGCCCCAGCATTTT	CATSRAIRLGGQEQPQHF
NA	NA	TRBV7-9	TRBJ2-3	TGTGCCAGCAGCCCGACCTCAGATACGCAGTATTTT	CASSPTSDTQYF
NA	TRBD2	TRBV30	TRBJ2-5	TGTGCCTGGAGGTCCAGGCGGGGGGGCCTGGAGACCCAGTACTTC	CAWRSRRGGLETQYF
NA	NA	TRBV9	TRBJ1-1	TGTGCCAGCAGCCCCCCAGGGTTCGACACTGAAGCTTTCTTT	CASSPPGFDTEAFF
NA	NA	TRBV18	TRBJ2-5	TGTGCCAGCTCACCGCCGGGACTCACGCAAGAGACCCAGTACTTC	CASSPPGLTQETQYF
NA	NA	TRBV7-2	TRBJ2-1	TGTGCCAGCAGCTTACTCAGGGAGTATGGTGCGCAGTTCTTC	CASSLLREYGAQFF
NA	NA	TRBV13	TRBJ2-7	TGTGCCAGCAGCTTCGGCCGCGAGCAGTACTTC	CASSFGREQYF
NA	TRBD1	TRBV6-6	TRBJ1-6	TGTGCCAGCAGCCCTCAGGGGGTCCGAAATTCACCCCTCCACTTT	CASSPQGVRNSPLHF
NA	NA	TRBV4-1	TRBJ1-6	TGCGCCAGCAGCCAAGAGCCGACAGGATTCGGATCACCCCTCCACTTT	CASSQEPTGFGSPLHF
once	TRBD1	TRBV7-6	TRBJ1-2	TGTGCCAGCAGCTTAGGTGTCGGACAGGGGAATGGCTACACCTTC	CASSLGVGQGNGYTF
NA	TRBD2	TRBV5-6	TRBJ2-7	TGTGCCAGCACGGGACTAGCGGATAGGAGCACCTACGAGCAGTACTTC	CASTGLADRSTYEQYF